This T cell receptor (beta chain) was profiled in a study of Graves' ophthalmopathy and Graves' hyperthyroidism. Transcripts of RNA were the source for amplifying TCR beta CDR3 regions. RT-PCR was first run with HTBI primers, then multiplex PCR in a second round. TCRdb reanalysed the multiplex PCR reads using MiXCR and keeps one entry per CDR3 protein. The sample lists some 170,000 distinct CDR3 sequences, under 45% occurring once. Germline-derived CDR1 and CDR2 are SGHTA and FQGNSA. The CDR3 has 14 residues. V lost 1 base and J lost 14, with 15 bases in between. V is TRBV7-2 and J is TRBJ1-6, with D unresolved. Sequencing input: peripheral blood. This TCR came from a man aged 30-40 years with Graves' ophthalmopathy. CDR3 sequence: CASSLVFPGQTLHF. CDR3 DNA: TGTGCCAGCAGCTTAGTCTTCCCAGGCCAAACCCTCCACTTT.